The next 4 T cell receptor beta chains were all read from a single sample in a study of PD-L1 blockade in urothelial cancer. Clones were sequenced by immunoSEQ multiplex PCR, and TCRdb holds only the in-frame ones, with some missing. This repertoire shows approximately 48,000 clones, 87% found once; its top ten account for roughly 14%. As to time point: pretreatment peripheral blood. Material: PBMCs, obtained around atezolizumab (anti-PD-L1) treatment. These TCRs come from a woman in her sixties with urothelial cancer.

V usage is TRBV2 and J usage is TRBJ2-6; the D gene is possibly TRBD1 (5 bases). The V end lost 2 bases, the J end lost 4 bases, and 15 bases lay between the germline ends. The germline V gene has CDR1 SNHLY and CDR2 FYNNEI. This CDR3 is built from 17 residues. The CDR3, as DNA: TGTGCCAGCAGTGAAAGCAGGGTGGGTTGGGGGGCCAACGTCCTGACTTTC. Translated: CASSESRVGWGANVLTF.

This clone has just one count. The CDR3 DNA follows: TGCGCCAGCAGCCAAGATGCGACAGGGGGAAACACCATATATTTT. This translates into CASSQDATGGNTIYF. The chain has TRBV4-3 and TRBJ1-3, with 7 positions matching TRBD1. CDR3 size: 15 residues. V was pared by 0 bases and J by 4 bases, with 3 bases of the junction left unmatched. Germline V lookup: CDR1 LGHNA, CDR2 YSLEER.

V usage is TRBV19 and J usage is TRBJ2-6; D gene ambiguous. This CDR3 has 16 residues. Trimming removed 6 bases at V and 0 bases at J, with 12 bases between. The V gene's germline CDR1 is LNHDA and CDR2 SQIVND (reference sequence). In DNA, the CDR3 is TGTGCCAGTAGGGGCAGTCTAAACTCTGGGGCCAACGTCCTGACTTTC. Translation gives CASRGSLNSGANVLTF.

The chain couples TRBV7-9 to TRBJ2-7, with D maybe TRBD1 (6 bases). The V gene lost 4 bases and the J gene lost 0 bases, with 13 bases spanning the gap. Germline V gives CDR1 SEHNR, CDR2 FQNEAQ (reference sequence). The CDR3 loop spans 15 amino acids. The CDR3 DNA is TGTGCCAGCAGCTGGTGGCAGGGGAGCTCCTACGAGCAGTACTTC. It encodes CASSWWQGSSYEQYF.